Included here is one TCR beta chain sequence, with context. No antigen is known for it. The CDR3 has 16 amino acids. Unmatched junction bases numbered 13, after V lost 4 bases and J lost 4 bases. Germline V gene lookup returns CDR1 DFQATT and CDR2 SNEGSKA (reference sequence). TCRdb independently ran MiXCR on the reads; one entry per CDR3 protein. The sample carries 680,000 or so distinct CDR3 sequences, about 40% recorded once. These data originate in a study of T cell repertoires in cytomegalovirus infection. Whole-study context: Public TCR beta signatures were indicative of both CMV infection and a matching HLA type. Findings of the study overall: Pooled public TCR beta family frequency picked out CMV carriers with the relevant HLA.

The receptor comes from a human donor in good health (CMV status not recorded). Some clones in this sample may be carry-over from other donors' samples. The sequenced sample was PBMCs. V usage is TRBV20-1 and J usage is TRBJ1-5; 7 bases match TRBD1. The CDR3 DNA reads as TGCAGTGCTATCCAACCCTTATCGACAGGGAATCAGCCCCAGCATTTT. It translates to CSAIQPLSTGNQPQHF.